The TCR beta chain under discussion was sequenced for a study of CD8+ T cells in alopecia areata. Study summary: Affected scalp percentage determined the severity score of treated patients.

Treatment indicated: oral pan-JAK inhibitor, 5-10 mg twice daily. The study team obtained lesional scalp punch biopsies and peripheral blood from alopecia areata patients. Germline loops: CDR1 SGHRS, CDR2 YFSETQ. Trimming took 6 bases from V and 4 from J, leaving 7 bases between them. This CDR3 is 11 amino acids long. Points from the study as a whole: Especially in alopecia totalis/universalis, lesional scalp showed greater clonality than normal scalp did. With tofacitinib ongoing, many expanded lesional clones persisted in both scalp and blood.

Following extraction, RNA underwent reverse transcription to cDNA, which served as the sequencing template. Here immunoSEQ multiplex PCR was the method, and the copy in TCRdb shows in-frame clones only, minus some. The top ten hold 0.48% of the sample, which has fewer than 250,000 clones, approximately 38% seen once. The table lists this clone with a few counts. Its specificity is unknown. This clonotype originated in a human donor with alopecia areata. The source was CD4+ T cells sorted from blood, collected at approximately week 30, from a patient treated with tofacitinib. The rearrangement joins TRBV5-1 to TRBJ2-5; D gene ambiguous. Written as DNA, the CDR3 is TGCGCCAGCATGGAAGGAGAGACCCAGTACTTC. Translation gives CASMEGETQYF.